These T cell receptor beta chains were read from a single sample in a study of T cell responses to AZD1222 COVID-19 vaccine. The method was immunoSEQ multiplex PCR; TCRdb's version includes in-frame clones alone and lacks a portion of them. The table includes about 120,000 clones, approximately 92% detected once. Sequenced here: peripheral blood, sampled on day 0 of AZD1222 vaccination. All receptors come from an adult in good health. CDR3s include the opening cysteine and the closing phenylalanine or tryptophan. Each record gives: J gene, D gene, clone size, V gene, CDR3 DNA, CDR3 protein. The D gene is left open where the match is weak. Size is omitted from some rows. Given values are once, few, many or a class for expanded clones.

>TRBJ1-4|-|-|TRBV27
TGTGCCAGCGGGTACAGATTTGCAACTAATGAAAAACTGTTTTTT
CASGYRFATNEKLFF
>TRBJ2-7|-|once|TRBV4-1
TGCGCCAGCAGCCAACCCCTGCGCCCCGACGAGCAGTACTTC
CASSQPLRPDEQYF
>TRBJ1-5|-|-|TRBV27
TGTGCCAGCAGTCCCGGGACGGGCAATCAGCCCCAGCATTTT
CASSPGTGNQPQHF
>TRBJ1-1|-|-|TRBV28
TGTGCCAGCAGTTTGGGAGGGGACACTGAAGCTTTCTTT
CASSLGGDTEAFF
>TRBJ1-1|-|-|TRBV10-3
TGTGCCATCAGCTACCAGACGAACACTGAAGCTTTCTTT
CAISYQTNTEAFF
>TRBJ2-1|TRBD1|once|TRBV5-1
TGCGCCAGCGCCCGACAGGGACACTACAATGAGCAGTTCTTC
CASARQGHYNEQFF
>TRBJ1-2|-|-|TRBV11-2
TGTGCCAGCAGCTTAGATGCGAGTTATGGCTACACCTTC
CASSLDASYGYTF
>TRBJ2-5|-|-|TRBV10-1
TGCGCCAGCAGTGACGGTCTCCAGGGGGGGCCGGGGGAGACCCAGTACTTC
CASSDGLQGGPGETQYF
>TRBJ1-5|-|-|TRBV4-1
TGCGCCAGCAGCCACTCGGAACATAGCAATCAGCCCCAGCATTTT
CASSHSEHSNQPQHF
>TRBJ1-5|-|-|TRBV28
TGTGCCAGCAGTACCCGGGGCTACGACAGCAATCAGCCCCAGCATTTT
CASSTRGYDSNQPQHF
>TRBJ1-2|-|-|TRBV7-2
TGTGCCAGCAGCTTAAGCAACTATGGCTACACCTTC
CASSLSNYGYTF
>TRBJ2-2|TRBD2|-|TRBV6-6
TGTGCCAGCAGATCACAGCGGGGGGGCCGAGGGGAGCTGTTTTTT
CASRSQRGGRGELFF
>TRBJ2-2|TRBD2|-|TRBV4-3
TGCGCCAGCAAGGACGGGGATAGCGGGGTGAACACCGGGGAGCTGTTTTTT
CASKDGDSGVNTGELFF
>TRBJ1-5|TRBD1|few|TRBV7-9
TGTGCCAGCAGCGTAGGACAGGGGAGGGAAAGGAATCAGCCCCAGCATTTT
CASSVGQGRERNQPQHF
>TRBJ1-3|-|-|TRBV6-6
TGTGCCAGCAGTTACCTGGGGGACTCTGGAAACACCATATATTTT
CASSYLGDSGNTIYF
>TRBJ2-2|-|-|TRBV14
TGTGCCAGCAGCCACCTAGACAGGACGAACACCGGGGAGCTGTTTTTT
CASSHLDRTNTGELFF